Listed below are T cell receptor beta chains from one sample, sequenced in a study of CD8 T cells in ankylosing spondylitis. TCRdb re-called the 5' RACE reads through MiXCR, storing one row per CDR3 protein. Found here are approximately 220,000 distinct CDR3 sequences, around a quarter of them singletons; the top ten hold about 6.2%. Sequenced: blood, either unsorted or a sorted T cell fraction (not recorded which). These receptors were collected from a male donor with ankylosing spondylitis or in good health (not recorded which). CDR3s include the opening cysteine and the closing phenylalanine or tryptophan. D genes are given only for firm matches. Clone sizes are given selectively: once, few, many, or a class where the clone is expanded.

j_gene: TRBJ2-3
v_gene: TRBV2
d_gene: TRBD1
abundance: many
CDR3aa: CASSPGTAYTDTQYF
CDR3nt: TGTGCCAGCAGTCCCGGGACAGCTTACACAGATACGCAGTATTTT

j_gene: TRBJ2-7
v_gene: TRBV6-5
d_gene: NA
abundance: few
CDR3aa: CASSYQLENYEQYF
CDR3nt: TGTGCCAGCAGTTACCAGCTAGAAAACTACGAGCAGTACTTC

j_gene: TRBJ2-1
v_gene: TRBV10-3
d_gene: NA
abundance: few
CDR3aa: CAISESGSAGEQFF
CDR3nt: TGTGCCATCAGTGAGTCGGGTAGCGCAGGTGAGCAGTTCTTC

j_gene: TRBJ1-3
v_gene: TRBV20-1
d_gene: NA
abundance: once
CDR3aa: CSAIARSGNTIYF
CDR3nt: TGCAGTGCTATTGCCAGGTCTGGAAACACCATATATTTT

j_gene: TRBJ2-1
v_gene: TRBV7-3
d_gene: NA
abundance: NA
CDR3aa: CASSKDRDNEQFF
CDR3nt: TGTGCCAGCAGTAAGGACCGAGACAATGAGCAGTTCTTC

j_gene: TRBJ2-2
v_gene: TRBV28
d_gene: TRBD2
abundance: many
CDR3aa: CASSRAGPRNPGELFF
CDR3nt: TGTGCCAGCAGTCGAGCGGGACCTAGGAATCCCGGGGAGCTGTTTTTT

j_gene: TRBJ2-7
v_gene: TRBV5-1
d_gene: NA
abundance: many
CDR3aa: CASSLVSDPYEQYF
CDR3nt: TGCGCCAGCAGCTTGGTCTCAGATCCCTACGAGCAGTACTTC

j_gene: TRBJ1-6
v_gene: TRBV4-2
d_gene: NA
abundance: many
CDR3aa: CASSQDRSGRDSPLHF
CDR3nt: TGTGCCAGCAGCCAAGATAGGAGTGGTCGGGATTCACCCCTCCACTTT

j_gene: TRBJ2-7
v_gene: TRBV29-1
d_gene: TRBD2
abundance: many
CDR3aa: CSVGPPLAGFNEQYF
CDR3nt: TGCAGCGTGGGGCCCCCACTAGCGGGATTCAACGAGCAGTACTTC

j_gene: TRBJ2-4
v_gene: TRBV28
d_gene: NA
abundance: many
CDR3aa: CASSLKGTGGNIQYF
CDR3nt: TGTGCCAGCAGTTTAAAGGGCACCGGGGGAAACATTCAGTACTTC

j_gene: TRBJ2-7
v_gene: TRBV20-1
d_gene: NA
abundance: NA
CDR3aa: CSARDPLQGMQGGYEQYF
CDR3nt: TGCAGTGCTAGAGATCCCCTACAGGGAATGCAGGGGGGCTACGAGCAGTACTTC

j_gene: TRBJ2-5
v_gene: TRBV29-1
d_gene: TRBD2
abundance: NA
CDR3aa: CSVGTSGNQETQYF
CDR3nt: TGCAGCGTTGGGACTAGCGGGAACCAAGAGACCCAGTACTTC

j_gene: TRBJ2-5
v_gene: TRBV20-1
d_gene: NA
abundance: NA
CDR3aa: CSAKDQGYQETQYF
CDR3nt: TGCAGTGCTAAAGACCAGGGTTACCAAGAGACCCAGTACTTC

j_gene: TRBJ1-6
v_gene: TRBV6-5
d_gene: TRBD1
abundance: NA
CDR3aa: CASSYQGQGMYSPLHF
CDR3nt: TGTGCCAGCAGTTACCAGGGACAGGGGATGTATTCACCCCTCCACTTT

j_gene: TRBJ1-1
v_gene: TRBV5-1
d_gene: NA
abundance: NA
CDR3aa: CASSLSPGSVEVFF
CDR3nt: TGCGCCAGCAGCTTGAGTCCGGGATCGGTAGAAGTTTTCTTT

j_gene: TRBJ1-5
v_gene: TRBV2
d_gene: NA
abundance: many
CDR3aa: CASSSNRADQQPQHF
CDR3nt: TGTGCCAGCAGCTCAAACAGGGCGGATCAACAGCCCCAGCATTTT

j_gene: TRBJ1-6
v_gene: TRBV5-1
d_gene: NA
abundance: many
CDR3aa: CASSLGAGANSYNSPLHF
CDR3nt: TGCGCCAGCAGCTTGGGGGCAGGGGCGAACTCCTATAATTCACCCCTCCACTTT

j_gene: TRBJ1-1
v_gene: TRBV5-6
d_gene: NA
abundance: NA
CDR3aa: CASSLDPLDTEAFF
CDR3nt: TGTGCCAGCAGCTTGGATCCGTTGGACACTGAAGCTTTCTTT

j_gene: TRBJ2-2
v_gene: TRBV24-1
d_gene: TRBD1
abundance: few
CDR3aa: CATSETGQGKAGELFF
CDR3nt: TGTGCCACCAGTGAGACGGGACAGGGGAAGGCCGGGGAGCTGTTTTTT

j_gene: TRBJ2-7
v_gene: TRBV5-5
d_gene: NA
abundance: NA
CDR3aa: CASGEKQRMGYF
CDR3nt: TGTGCCAGCGGGGAGAAGCAGAGGATGGGGTACTTC

j_gene: TRBJ2-2
v_gene: TRBV4-2
d_gene: NA
abundance: many
CDR3aa: CASSLNGGANTGELFF
CDR3nt: TGTGCCAGCAGCCTCAATGGGGGGGCTAACACCGGGGAGCTGTTTTTT

j_gene: TRBJ1-2
v_gene: TRBV5-1
d_gene: NA
abundance: few
CDR3aa: CASSITSGSNYGYTF
CDR3nt: TGCGCCAGCAGCATTACCTCGGGTTCAAACTATGGCTACACCTTC

j_gene: TRBJ2-2
v_gene: TRBV10-3
d_gene: NA
abundance: many
CDR3aa: CAIRPDTLHAGELFF
CDR3nt: TGTGCCATCAGACCGGACACACTGCACGCGGGGGAGCTGTTTTTT

j_gene: TRBJ2-5
v_gene: TRBV4-3
d_gene: NA
abundance: many
CDR3aa: CASSPVAAQETQYF
CDR3nt: TGCGCCAGCAGCCCCGTAGCGGCGCAAGAGACCCAGTACTTC

j_gene: TRBJ2-7
v_gene: TRBV29-1
d_gene: NA
abundance: few
CDR3aa: CSVLEVGPYEQYF
CDR3nt: TGCAGCGTTCTGGAGGTGGGGCCCTACGAGCAGTACTTC

j_gene: TRBJ2-6
v_gene: TRBV9
d_gene: NA
abundance: NA
CDR3aa: CASSVPSGANVLTF
CDR3nt: TGTGCCAGCAGCGTCCCCTCTGGGGCCAACGTCCTGACTTTC

j_gene: TRBJ1-1
v_gene: TRBV9
d_gene: NA
abundance: NA
CDR3aa: CASSSRNRQNTEAFF
CDR3nt: TGTGCCAGCAGCTCACGAAATAGACAGAACACTGAAGCTTTCTTT

j_gene: TRBJ2-5
v_gene: TRBV20-1
d_gene: TRBD1
abundance: NA
CDR3aa: CSARPRTGSQETQYF
CDR3nt: TGCAGTGCTAGACCAAGGACAGGGTCGCAAGAGACCCAGTACTTC

j_gene: TRBJ2-5
v_gene: TRBV7-2
d_gene: NA
abundance: few
CDR3aa: CASSLNRGGETQYF
CDR3nt: TGTGCCAGCAGCTTAAACAGGGGAGGCGAGACCCAGTACTTC

j_gene: TRBJ2-1
v_gene: TRBV29-1
d_gene: NA
abundance: few
CDR3aa: CSARGRDEQFF
CDR3nt: TGCAGCGCGCGGGGGCGCGATGAGCAGTTCTTC

j_gene: TRBJ1-1
v_gene: TRBV20-1
d_gene: TRBD1
abundance: many
CDR3aa: CSAQGQVGWVFF
CDR3nt: TGCAGTGCCCAGGGACAGGTGGGGTGGGTTTTCTTT

j_gene: TRBJ1-1
v_gene: TRBV20-1
d_gene: TRBD1
abundance: many
CDR3aa: CSAREGANTEAFF
CDR3nt: TGCAGTGCGCGGGAGGGGGCCAACACTGAAGCTTTCTTT

j_gene: TRBJ2-3
v_gene: TRBV7-6
d_gene: NA
abundance: NA
CDR3aa: CASSPRERVTQYF
CDR3nt: TGTGCCAGCAGCCCCAGGGAGAGGGTTACGCAGTATTTT

j_gene: TRBJ1-5
v_gene: TRBV7-2
d_gene: NA
abundance: once
CDR3aa: CASSPSPRGYSNQPQHF
CDR3nt: TGTGCCAGCAGCCCGAGTCCGAGGGGTTATAGCAATCAGCCCCAGCATTTT

j_gene: TRBJ1-5
v_gene: TRBV10-3
d_gene: NA
abundance: many
CDR3aa: CAISGGGNENQPQHF
CDR3nt: TGTGCCATCAGTGGGGGCGGGAATGAGAATCAGCCCCAGCATTTT